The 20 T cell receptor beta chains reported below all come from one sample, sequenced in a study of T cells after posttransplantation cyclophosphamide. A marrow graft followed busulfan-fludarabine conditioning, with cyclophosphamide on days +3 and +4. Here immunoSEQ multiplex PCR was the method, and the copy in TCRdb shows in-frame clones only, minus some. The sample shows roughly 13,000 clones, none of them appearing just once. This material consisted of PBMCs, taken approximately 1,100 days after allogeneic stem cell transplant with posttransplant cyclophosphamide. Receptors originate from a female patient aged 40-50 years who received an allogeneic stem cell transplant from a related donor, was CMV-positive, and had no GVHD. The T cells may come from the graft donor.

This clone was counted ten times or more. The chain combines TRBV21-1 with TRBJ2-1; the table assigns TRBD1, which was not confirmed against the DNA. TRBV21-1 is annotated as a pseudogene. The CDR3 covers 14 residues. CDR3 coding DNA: TGTGCCAGCAGACAGGGGAGATATTGGTATGAGCAGTTCTTC. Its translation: CASRQGRYWYEQFF.

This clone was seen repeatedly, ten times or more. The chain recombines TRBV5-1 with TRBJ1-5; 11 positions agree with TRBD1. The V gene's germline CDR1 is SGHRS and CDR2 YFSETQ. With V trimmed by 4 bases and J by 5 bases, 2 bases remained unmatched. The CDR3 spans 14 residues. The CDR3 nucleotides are TGCGCCAGCAGCGTGGGACAGGGGGATCAGCCCCAGCATTTT. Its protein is CASSVGQGDQPQHF.

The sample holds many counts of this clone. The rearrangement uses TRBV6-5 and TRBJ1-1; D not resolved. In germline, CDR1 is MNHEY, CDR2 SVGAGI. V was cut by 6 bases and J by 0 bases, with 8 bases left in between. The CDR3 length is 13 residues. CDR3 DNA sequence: TGTGCCAGCAGAGATTCAGTGAACACTGAAGCTTTCTTT. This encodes CASRDSVNTEAFF.

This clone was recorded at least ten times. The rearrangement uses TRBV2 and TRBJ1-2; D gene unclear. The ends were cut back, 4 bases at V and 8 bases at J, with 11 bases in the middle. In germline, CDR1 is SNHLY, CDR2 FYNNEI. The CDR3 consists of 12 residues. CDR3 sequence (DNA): TGTGCCAGCAGTGCTGGGCAAGGCGGCTACACCTTC. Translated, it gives CASSAGQGGYTF.

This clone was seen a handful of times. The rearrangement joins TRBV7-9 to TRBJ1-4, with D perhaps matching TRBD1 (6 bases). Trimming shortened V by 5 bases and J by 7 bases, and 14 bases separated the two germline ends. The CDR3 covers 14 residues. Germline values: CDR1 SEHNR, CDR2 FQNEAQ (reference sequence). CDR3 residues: CASSHQGKREKLFF. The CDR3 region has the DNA TGTGCCAGCAGCCACCAGGGGAAGCGTGAAAAACTGTTTTTT.

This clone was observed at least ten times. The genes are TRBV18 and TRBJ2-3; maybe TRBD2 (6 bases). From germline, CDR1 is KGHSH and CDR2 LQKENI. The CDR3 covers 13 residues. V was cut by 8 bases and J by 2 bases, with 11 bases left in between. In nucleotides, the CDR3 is TGTGCCAGCCGGGGCGGGGACACAGATACGCAGTATTTT. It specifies CASRGGDTDTQYF.

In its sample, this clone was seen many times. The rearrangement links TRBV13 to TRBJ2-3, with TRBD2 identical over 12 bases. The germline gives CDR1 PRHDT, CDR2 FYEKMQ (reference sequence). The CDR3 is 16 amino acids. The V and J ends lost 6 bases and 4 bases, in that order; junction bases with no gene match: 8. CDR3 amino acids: CASRHPSGGAADTQYF. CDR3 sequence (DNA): TGTGCCAGCAGACATCCTAGCGGGGGGGCGGCAGATACGCAGTATTTT.

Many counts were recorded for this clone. CDR3 sequence reads: CASSPTGGGGTEAFF. The CDR3 coding sequence is TGTGCCAGCAGCCCAACGGGGGGCGGTGGGACTGAAGCTTTCTTT. The rearrangement joins TRBV7-3 to TRBJ1-1, with a tentative D call TRBD1 (6 bases). Between the trimmed V and J ends, which lost 5 bases and 5 bases, there was a span of 18 bases. CDR3 length: 15 residues. The germline V gene has CDR1 SGHTA and CDR2 FQGTGA.

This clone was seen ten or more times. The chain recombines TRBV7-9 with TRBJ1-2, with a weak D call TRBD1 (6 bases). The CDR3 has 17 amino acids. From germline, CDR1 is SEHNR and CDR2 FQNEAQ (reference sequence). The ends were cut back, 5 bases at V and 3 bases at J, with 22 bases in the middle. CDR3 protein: CASSTQGWGKLDYGYTF. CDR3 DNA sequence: TGTGCCAGCAGCACCCAGGGGTGGGGTAAACTAGACTATGGCTACACCTTC.

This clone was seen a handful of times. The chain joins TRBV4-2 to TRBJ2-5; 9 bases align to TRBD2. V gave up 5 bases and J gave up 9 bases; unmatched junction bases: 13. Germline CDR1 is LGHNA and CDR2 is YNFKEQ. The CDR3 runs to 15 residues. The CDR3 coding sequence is TGTGCCAGCAGCGGAAAGTTGGGACTAGCCACGGCCCAGTACTTC. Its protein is CASSGKLGLATAQYF.

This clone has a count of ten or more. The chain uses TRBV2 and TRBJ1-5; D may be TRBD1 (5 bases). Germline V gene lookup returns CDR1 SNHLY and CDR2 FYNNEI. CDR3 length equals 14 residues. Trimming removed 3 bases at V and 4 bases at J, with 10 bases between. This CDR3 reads CASSDGGRNQPQHF. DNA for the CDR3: TGTGCCAGCAGTGATGGGGGGAGGAATCAGCCCCAGCATTTT.

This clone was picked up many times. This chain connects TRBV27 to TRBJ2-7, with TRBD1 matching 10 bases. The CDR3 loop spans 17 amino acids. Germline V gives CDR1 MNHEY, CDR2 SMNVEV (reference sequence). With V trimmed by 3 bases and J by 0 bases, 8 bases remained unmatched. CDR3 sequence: CASSLTGTGANSYEQYF. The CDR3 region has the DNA TGTGCCAGCAGTTTGACCGGGACAGGGGCCAACTCCTACGAGCAGTACTTC.

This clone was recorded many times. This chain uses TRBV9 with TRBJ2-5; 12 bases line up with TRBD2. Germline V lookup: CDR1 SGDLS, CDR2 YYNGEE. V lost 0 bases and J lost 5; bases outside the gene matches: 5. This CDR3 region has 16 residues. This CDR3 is CASSVGLAGGPETQYF. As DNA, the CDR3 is TGTGCCAGCAGCGTAGGTCTAGCGGGGGGGCCGGAGACCCAGTACTTC.

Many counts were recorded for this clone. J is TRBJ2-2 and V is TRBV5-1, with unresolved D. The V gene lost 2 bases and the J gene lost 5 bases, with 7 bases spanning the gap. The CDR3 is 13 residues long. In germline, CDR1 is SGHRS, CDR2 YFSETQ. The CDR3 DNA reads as TGCGCCAGCAGCTTTTGGGCGACCGGGGAGCTGTTTTTT. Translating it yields CASSFWATGELFF. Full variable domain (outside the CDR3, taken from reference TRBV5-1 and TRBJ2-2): KAGVTQTPRYLIKTRGQQVTLSCSPISGHRSVSWYQQTPGQGLQFLFEYFSETQRNKGNFPGRFSGRQFSNSRSEMNVSTLELGDSALYLCASSFWATGELFFGEGSRLTVL.

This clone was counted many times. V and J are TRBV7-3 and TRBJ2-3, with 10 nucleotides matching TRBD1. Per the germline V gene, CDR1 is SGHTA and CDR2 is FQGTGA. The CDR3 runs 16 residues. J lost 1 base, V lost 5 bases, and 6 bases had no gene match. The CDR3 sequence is CASSRDRGGGTDTQYF. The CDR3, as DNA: TGTGCCAGCAGCCGGGACAGGGGCGGTGGCACAGATACGCAGTATTTT.

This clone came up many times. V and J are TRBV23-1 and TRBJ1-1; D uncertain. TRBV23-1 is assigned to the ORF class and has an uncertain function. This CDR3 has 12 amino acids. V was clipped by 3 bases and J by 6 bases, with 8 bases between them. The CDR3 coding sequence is TGCGCCAGCAGTCACACTACTTCTGAAGCTTTCTTT. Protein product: CASSHTTSEAFF.

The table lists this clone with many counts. For the CDR3, the DNA is TGTGCCAGCAGTCCCGTTGTCCCCACAGGGGGCACGTACGAGCAGTACTTC. Its protein product is CASSPVVPTGGTYEQYF. The chain has TRBV2 and TRBJ2-7, with 9 bases lining up with TRBD1. The CDR3 length is 17 residues. The germline V gene encodes CDR1 SNHLY and CDR2 FYNNEI. V shed 5 bases and J 4 bases; nucleotides not matched to a gene: 15.

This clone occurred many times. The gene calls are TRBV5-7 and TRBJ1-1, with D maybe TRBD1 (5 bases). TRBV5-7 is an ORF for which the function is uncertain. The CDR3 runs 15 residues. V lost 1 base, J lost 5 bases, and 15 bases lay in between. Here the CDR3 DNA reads TGTGCCAGCAGCTTGCCTGGGACGGGGAGGACTGAAGCTTTCTTT. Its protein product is CASSLPGTGRTEAFF.

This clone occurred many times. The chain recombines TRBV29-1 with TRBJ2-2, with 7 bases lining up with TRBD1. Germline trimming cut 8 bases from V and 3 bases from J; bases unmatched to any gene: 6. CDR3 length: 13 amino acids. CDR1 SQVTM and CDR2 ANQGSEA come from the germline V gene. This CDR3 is CSTGTEDTGELFF. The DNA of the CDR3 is TGCAGCACCGGGACAGAAGACACCGGGGAGCTGTTTTTT.

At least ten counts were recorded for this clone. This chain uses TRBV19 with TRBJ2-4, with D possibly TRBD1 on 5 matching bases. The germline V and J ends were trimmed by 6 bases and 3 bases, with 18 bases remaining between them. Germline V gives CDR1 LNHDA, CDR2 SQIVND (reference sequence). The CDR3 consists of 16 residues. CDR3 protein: CASSTDKDGGKNIQYF. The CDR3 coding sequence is TGTGCCAGTAGCACGGACAAGGATGGTGGCAAAAACATTCAGTACTTC.